Following are 32 T cell receptor beta chains from one sample sequenced in a study of identical twins. TCRdb itself ran the 5' RACE reads through MiXCR, one entry per CDR3 protein. The table records 400,000 to 500,000 distinct CDR3 sequences, about 18% of them present only once. Sample: naive T cells sorted from blood. These receptors all stem from a man aged 50-60 years in good health.

This clonotype was recorded many times. The rearrangement links TRBV12-3 or TRBV12-4 to TRBJ2-1; D is possibly TRBD2 (5 bases). V lost 3 bases, J lost 6 bases, and 15 bases lay in between. The CDR3 is made up of 15 amino acids. For the CDR3, the DNA is TGTGCCAGCAGTTTTGAGCCCACTAGAGGCAATGAGCAGTTCTTC. Its protein is CASSFEPTRGNEQFF.

This clonotype was seen more than once but under ten times. The chain joins TRBV19 to TRBJ2-1; 8 bases line up with TRBD2. The CDR3 spans 15 residues. With V trimmed by 4 bases and J by 4 bases, 6 bases remained unmatched. Germline V gene data show CDR1 as LNHDA and CDR2 as SQIVND (reference sequence). The CDR3 DNA is TGTGCCAGTAGTAGGCTAGCGGGCGATTACAATGAGCAGTTCTTC. Translation gives CASSRLAGDYNEQFF.

This clonotype was detected a few times. The chain carries TRBV28 and TRBJ2-7; D gene ambiguous. CDR3 size: 14 residues. The V end was cut by 5 bases, the J end by 3 bases, with 14 bases between. Per germline, CDR1 MDHEN and CDR2 SYDVKM. Here the CDR3 reads CASSTRWQSYEQYF. The CDR3 DNA follows: TGTGCCAGCAGTACTCGGTGGCAGAGCTACGAGCAGTACTTC.

This clonotype was detected only a few times. The chain uses TRBV2 and TRBJ2-2; TRBD1 is a possible D gene (5 bases). The V end lost 10 bases, the J end lost 0 bases, and 12 bases lay between the germline ends. The CDR3 covers 14 residues. Germline CDR1 and CDR2: SNHLY and FYNNEI. The CDR3 DNA follows: TGTGCCACAGAAGACAGATCGAACACCGGGGAGCTGTTTTTT. Translated, it gives CATEDRSNTGELFF. Full variable domain (outside the CDR3, taken from reference TRBV2 and TRBJ2-2): EPEVTQTPSHQVTQMGQEVILRCVPISNHLYFYWYRQILGQKVEFLVSFYNNEISEKSEIFDDQFSVERPDGSNFTLKIRSTKLEDSAMYFCATEDRSNTGELFFGEGSRLTVL.

This clonotype occurred many times. This chain joins TRBV10-3 and TRBJ2-7; 8 bases agree with TRBD1. Germline V gene data show CDR1 as ENHRY and CDR2 as SYGVKD. CDR3 length: 15 amino acids. J was trimmed by 5 bases and V by 3 bases; bases with no gene match: 9. The CDR3 loop reads CAISEPDRVGNEQYF. Written as DNA, the CDR3 is TGTGCCATCAGTGAACCGGACAGGGTCGGGAACGAGCAGTACTTC.

This clonotype has at least ten counts. This rearrangement joins TRBV5-1 to TRBJ2-1, with TRBD1 identical over 8 bases. From germline, CDR1 is SGHRS and CDR2 YFSETQ. The CDR3 is made up of 13 amino acids. V shed 4 bases and J 8 bases; nucleotides not matched to a gene: 5. CDR3 residues: CASSPGGSDEQFF. CDR3 coding DNA: TGCGCCAGCAGCCCAGGGGGCTCCGATGAGCAGTTCTTC.

This clonotype was observed at least ten times. The chain carries TRBV12-3 or TRBV12-4 and TRBJ2-7; D uncertain. The V and J ends lost 0 bases and 2 bases respectively, with 11 bases between them. The CDR3 covers 15 residues. CDR3 sequence reads: CASSLALDGAYEQYF. The CDR3 nucleotides read TGTGCCAGCAGTTTAGCGCTTGACGGTGCCTACGAGCAGTACTTC.

Ten or more counts support this clonotype. The V call is TRBV7-2, the J call TRBJ2-1; 8 nucleotides match TRBD1. J lost 1 base, V lost 7 bases, and 6 bases had no gene match. This CDR3 is 15 amino acids long. Germline V gene sequence: CDR1 SGHTA, CDR2 FQGNSA. In DNA, the CDR3 is TGTGCCAGCATCCGAGACAGGGGTTCCTACAATGAGCAGTTCTTC. Translated, it gives CASIRDRGSYNEQFF. Full variable domain (missing parts from reference TRBV7-2 and TRBJ2-1): GAGVSQSPSNKVTEKGKDVELRCDPISGHTALYWYRQSLGQGLEFLIYFQGNSAPDKSGLPSDRFSAERTGGSVSTLTIQRTQQEDSAVYLCASIRDRGSYNEQFFGPGTRLTVL.

This clonotype was detected only a few times. This chain links TRBV12-3 or TRBV12-4 with TRBJ1-5, with unresolved D. CDR3 length equals 14 residues. V lost 5 bases and J lost 5, with 13 bases in between. CDR3 protein: CASSPGTAYQPQHF. The DNA for the CDR3 is TGTGCCAGCAGTCCAGGTACAGCGTATCAGCCCCAGCATTTT.

This chain connects TRBV10-3 to TRBJ1-2; D not resolved. Deletions cut 2 bases from V and 5 bases from J, with 6 bases between. Per germline, CDR1 ENHRY and CDR2 SYGVKD. This CDR3 region has 12 residues. CDR3 nucleotide sequence: TGTGCCATCAGTGAGGTTGATTATGGCTACACCTTC. It encodes CAISEVDYGYTF.

This chain connects TRBV7-2 to TRBJ2-1; D may be TRBD2 (6 bases). Per the germline V gene, CDR1 is SGHTA and CDR2 is FQGNSA. This CDR3 contains 11 residues. V dropped 5 bases and J dropped 10 bases, with 9 bases sitting between them. Here the CDR3 reads CASSMGLEQFF. The DNA for the CDR3 is TGTGCCAGCAGCATGGGACTGGAGCAGTTCTTC. The full variable domain, in which reference TRBV7-2 and TRBJ2-1 provide the parts outside the CDR3, is GAGVSQSPSNKVTEKGKDVELRCDPISGHTALYWYRQSLGQGLEFLIYFQGNSAPDKSGLPSDRFSAERTGGSVSTLTIQRTQQEDSAVYLCASSMGLEQFFGPGTRLTVL.

This clonotype showed up many times. The rearrangement uses TRBV7-3 and TRBJ2-1; D call uncertain. The V and J ends lost 1 base and 2 bases respectively, with 12 bases between them. The CDR3 length is 16 residues. Germline V lookup: CDR1 SGHTA, CDR2 FQGTGA. The CDR3 region is CASSLIGRSPYNEQFF. Written as DNA, the CDR3 is TGTGCCAGCAGCTTAATTGGGCGGAGTCCCTACAATGAGCAGTTCTTC. The full variable domain, in which reference TRBV7-3 and TRBJ2-1 provide the parts outside the CDR3, is GAGVSQTPSNKVTEKGKYVELRCDPISGHTALYWYRQSLGQGPEFLIYFQGTGAADDSGLPNDRFFAVRPEGSVSTLKIQRTERGDSAVYLCASSLIGRSPYNEQFFGPGTRLTVL.

The chain employs TRBV10-3 and TRBJ2-1; possibly TRBD1 for D (5 bases). Germline CDR1 is ENHRY and CDR2 is SYGVKD. The CDR3 loop spans 14 amino acids. Trimming removed 7 bases from V and 6 bases from J, with 16 bases in between. The CDR3: CAITQGRDANEQFF. The CDR3 DNA is TGTGCCATCACTCAGGGCAGGGATGCCAATGAGCAGTTCTTC.

This clonotype was detected only a few times. The CDR3 loop reads CASSLVRASPAGELFF. The CDR3 DNA reads TGTGCCAGCAGCTTAGTTCGAGCTAGCCCTGCCGGGGAGCTGTTTTTT. The chain employs TRBV11-2 and TRBJ2-2, with a tentative D call TRBD2 (5 bases). The CDR3 runs to 16 residues. The germline V and J ends were trimmed by 1 base and 6 bases, with 15 bases remaining between them. Germline V lookup: CDR1 SGHAT, CDR2 FQNNGV.

The chain joins TRBV20-1 to TRBJ2-1, with a tentative D call TRBD1 (6 bases). Looked up from germline, CDR1 is DFQATT and CDR2 is SNEGSKA (reference sequence). V was pared by 3 bases and J by 7 bases, with 13 bases between. The CDR3 has 13 amino acids. CDR3 amino acids: CSARTAGVNEQFF. The CDR3 bases are TGCAGTGCTAGGACCGCAGGGGTAAATGAGCAGTTCTTC.

V gene TRBV18 combines with J gene TRBJ2-6; perhaps TRBD1 as D (5 bases). The CDR3 contains 15 residues. Germline lookup yields CDR1 KGHSH and CDR2 LQKENI. Trimming took off 5 bases at V and 2 bases at J, with 10 bases between the two ends. CDR3 region: CASSLQAAGANVLTF. The CDR3 DNA reads TGTGCCAGCTCATTACAGGCCGCTGGGGCCAACGTCCTGACTTTC.

This clonotype has more than one count but fewer than ten. This sequence joins TRBV5-1 and TRBJ2-5; D gene unclear. Germline-derived CDR1 and CDR2 are SGHRS and YFSETQ. V was trimmed by 0 bases and J by 4 bases, leaving 13 bases between them. This CDR3 has 15 residues. The CDR3 protein is CASSLDQVSGETQYF. For the CDR3, the DNA is TGCGCCAGCAGCTTGGACCAGGTGTCAGGAGAGACCCAGTACTTC.

This clonotype was seen many times. The chain combines TRBV7-9 with TRBJ2-1; tentatively, D is TRBD2 (6 bases). This CDR3 is built from 14 residues. Germline V gene lookup returns CDR1 SEHNR and CDR2 FQNEAQ (reference sequence). The V gene lost 6 bases and the J gene lost 5 bases, with 14 bases spanning the gap. CDR3 sequence (DNA): TGTGCCAGCAGGTCCGGGACTCATAACAATGAGCAGTTCTTC. It translates to CASRSGTHNNEQFF. The full variable domain, rest sourced from reference TRBV7-9 and TRBJ2-1, is DTGVSQNPRHKITKRGQNVTFRCDPISEHNRLYWYRQTLGQGPEFLTYFQNEAQLEKSRLLSDRFSAERPKGSFSTLEIQRTEQGDSAMYLCASRSGTHNNEQFFGPGTRLTVL.

The chain links TRBV7-9 to TRBJ1-2, with D unclear. Germline V gene lookup returns CDR1 SEHNR and CDR2 FQNEAQ (reference sequence). CDR3 size: 14 residues. Between the trimmed V and J ends, which lost 6 bases and 0 bases, there was a span of 11 bases. The CDR3 spells CASRTDGANYGYTF. CDR3 DNA sequence: TGTGCCAGCAGGACGGACGGAGCTAACTATGGCTACACCTTC.

This clonotype was seen many times. The gene calls are TRBV4-2 and TRBJ2-3; maybe TRBD2 (6 bases). CDR1 is LGHNA, CDR2 YNFKEQ, per germline. The V gene lost 3 bases and the J gene lost 6 bases, with 16 bases spanning the gap. CDR3 size: 15 residues. The CDR3: CASSQGGPASDTQYF. The CDR3 DNA sequence: TGTGCCAGCAGCCAGGGAGGTCCAGCCTCGGATACGCAGTATTTT.

V is TRBV9 and J is TRBJ2-5; the match to TRBD2 covers 9 bases. In germline, CDR1 is SGDLS, CDR2 YYNGEE. V lost 0 bases to trimming and J lost 6 bases; unmatched junction nucleotides: 6. This CDR3 is 15 amino acids long. The CDR3 protein is CASSVEGSGGQTQYF. CDR3 nucleotide sequence: TGTGCCAGCAGCGTAGAGGGTAGCGGGGGCCAGACCCAGTACTTC.

The chain employs TRBV5-1 and TRBJ2-5; D gene ambiguous. CDR3 length: 13 amino acids. V was cut by 0 bases and J by 5 bases, with 8 bases left in between. Germline V gives CDR1 SGHRS, CDR2 YFSETQ. CDR3 in amino acids: CASSLGNGETQYF. The CDR3 DNA reads as TGCGCCAGCAGCTTGGGGAACGGGGAGACCCAGTACTTC.

This clonotype has only a few counts. This rearrangement joins TRBV5-1 to TRBJ2-5; D gene uncertain. V lost 0 bases, J lost 6 bases, and 6 bases lay in between. The germline V gene has CDR1 SGHRS and CDR2 YFSETQ. CDR3 length: 12 residues. The CDR3: CASSLAEKTQYF. For the CDR3, the DNA is TGCGCCAGCAGCTTGGCCGAGAAGACCCAGTACTTC.

The chain links TRBV21-1 to TRBJ2-5. TRBV21-1 is deemed a pseudogene. The CDR3 is made up of 11 amino acids. The CDR3, as DNA: TGTGCCAGCAGCCCGATGGGGACCCAGTACTTC. Translation gives CASSPMGTQYF.

CDR3 sequence (DNA): TGCAGTGCTACCGACCCGGGACTACCCCTCGAGCAGTACTTC. Translation: CSATDPGLPLEQYF. The rearrangement links TRBV20-1 to TRBJ2-7; 7 nucleotides match TRBD2. CDR1 is DFQATT and CDR2 is SNEGSKA in the germline V gene (reference sequence). Unmatched junction bases numbered 12, after V lost 4 bases and J lost 6 bases. The CDR3 has 14 residues.

The chain has TRBV20-1 and TRBJ1-6, with 9 bases that match TRBD1. With 5 bases clipped from V and 7 bases from J, the junction kept 12 bases outside the gene matches. This CDR3 has 16 amino acids. Per germline, CDR1 DFQATT and CDR2 SNEGSKA (reference sequence). The CDR3 DNA sequence: TGCAGTGCTGTCGAGGTACAGGGGGCGAAGAATTCACCCCTCCACTTT. Its protein product is CSAVEVQGAKNSPLHF.

The V and J genes are TRBV28 and TRBJ1-1; TRBD1 agrees at 10 bases. This CDR3 region has 14 residues. V dropped 5 bases and J dropped 5; count of bases not matched to a gene: 5. Germline V lookup: CDR1 MDHEN, CDR2 SYDVKM. The CDR3 protein is CASSNPGQGTEAFF. Written as DNA, the CDR3 is TGTGCCAGCAGTAATCCGGGACAGGGGACTGAAGCTTTCTTT.

This clonotype was counted between two and nine times. The chain employs TRBV20-1 and TRBJ2-1; unclear D gene. Trimming took 5 bases from V and 1 from J, leaving 9 bases between them. The CDR3 spans 13 residues. From germline, CDR1 is DFQATT and CDR2 SNEGSKA (reference sequence). The CDR3 region is CSALPVSYNEQFF. CDR3 in DNA: TGCAGTGCTCTTCCCGTTTCCTACAATGAGCAGTTCTTC.

This clonotype was recorded a few times. The chain recombines TRBV6-5 with TRBJ1-1, with unresolved D. Germline loops: CDR1 MNHEY, CDR2 SVGAGI. The CDR3 runs 14 residues. Trimming took 0 bases from V and 1 from J, leaving 6 bases between them. CDR3 in DNA: TGTGCCAGCAGTTACTCGGAACGGAACACTGAAGCTTTCTTT. Its translation: CASSYSERNTEAFF.

This clonotype was counted a few times. The chain is built from TRBV28 and TRBJ1-5; D is uncertain. The CDR3 runs 14 residues. Trimming took 4 bases from V and 4 from J, leaving 11 bases between them. CDR1 and CDR2 from the germline V gene are MDHEN and SYDVKM. CDR3: CASSYGEWNQPQHF. The CDR3 DNA sequence: TGTGCCAGCAGTTATGGGGAATGGAATCAGCCCCAGCATTTT. Looking up the rest from reference TRBV28 and TRBJ1-5 gives the full variable domain: DVKVTQSSRYLVKRTGEKVFLECVQDMDHENMFWYRQDPGLGLRLIYFSYDVKMKEKGDIPEGYSVSREKKERFSLILESASTNQTSMYLCASSYGEWNQPQHFGDGTRLSIL.

This clonotype was observed at least ten times. The rearrangement links TRBV12-3 or TRBV12-4 to TRBJ1-2, with a weak D call TRBD1 (5 bases). CDR3 length: 13 residues. V dropped 5 bases and J dropped 8 bases, with 15 bases sitting between them. Written as DNA, the CDR3 is TGTGCCAGCAGTCCACTAGGGGAATCGGGCTACACCTTC. Its protein is CASSPLGESGYTF.

This clonotype was observed at least ten times. V gene TRBV7-8 combines with J gene TRBJ2-7; 8 nucleotides match TRBD1. The CDR3 loop spans 15 amino acids. The germline CDR1 and CDR2 sequences are SGHVS and FQNEAQ. V lost 1 base to trimming and J lost 6 bases; unmatched junction nucleotides: 8. The CDR3 DNA reads as TGTGCCAGCAGCTTAGTCGGACAGGGACTTATCGAGCAGTACTTC. It codes for CASSLVGQGLIEQYF.